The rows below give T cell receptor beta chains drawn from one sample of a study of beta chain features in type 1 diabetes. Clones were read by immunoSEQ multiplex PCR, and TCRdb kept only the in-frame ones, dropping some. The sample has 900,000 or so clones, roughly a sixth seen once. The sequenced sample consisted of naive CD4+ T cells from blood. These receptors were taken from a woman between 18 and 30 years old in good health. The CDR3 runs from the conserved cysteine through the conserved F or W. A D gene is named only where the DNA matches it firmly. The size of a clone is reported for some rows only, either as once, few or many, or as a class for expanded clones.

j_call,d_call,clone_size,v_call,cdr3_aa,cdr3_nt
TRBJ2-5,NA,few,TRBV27,CASSSDRYQETQYF,TGTGCCAGCAGTTCCGACAGATACCAAGAGACCCAGTACTTC
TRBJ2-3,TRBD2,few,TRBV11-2,CASSSGTSGTDTQYF,TGTGCCAGCAGCTCCGGGACTAGCGGCACAGATACGCAGTATTTT
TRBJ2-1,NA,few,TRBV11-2,CASSLRSSDPYNEQFF,TGTGCCAGCAGCTTGAGGTCTAGCGACCCTTACAATGAGCAGTTCTTC
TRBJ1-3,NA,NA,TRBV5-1,CASSTSTQGPSGNTIYF,TGCGCCAGCAGCACGTCAACCCAGGGGCCCTCTGGAAACACCATATATTTT
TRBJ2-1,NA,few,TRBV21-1,CASSILAEHPLYNEQFF,TGTGCCAGCAGCATTCTAGCGGAGCACCCCCTCTACAATGAGCAGTTCTTC
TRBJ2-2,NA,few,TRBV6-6,CASSYYRAGELFF,TGTGCCAGCAGTTACTACAGGGCCGGGGAGCTGTTTTTT
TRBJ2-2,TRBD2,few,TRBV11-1,CASSWSTGTTNTGELFF,TGTGCCAGCAGCTGGTCCACCGGGACTACGAACACCGGGGAGCTGTTTTTT
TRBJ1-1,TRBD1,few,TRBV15,CATSSQGARTEAFF,TGTGCCACCAGCAGCCAGGGGGCGAGGACTGAAGCTTTCTTT
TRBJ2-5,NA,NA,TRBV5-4,CASTRGGEQETQYF,TGTGCCAGCACCAGAGGAGGGGAGCAAGAGACCCAGTACTTC
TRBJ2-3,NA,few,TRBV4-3,CASSRLALGADTQYF,TGCGCCAGCAGCCGCCTCGCACTAGGGGCAGATACGCAGTATTTT
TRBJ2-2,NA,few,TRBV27,CASSFGWAANTGELFF,TGTGCCAGCAGTTTTGGTTGGGCAGCGAACACCGGGGAGCTGTTTTTT
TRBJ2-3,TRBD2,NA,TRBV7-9,CASSSGLAGIVDTQYF,TGTGCCAGCAGCTCGGGACTAGCGGGGATCGTAGATACGCAGTATTTT
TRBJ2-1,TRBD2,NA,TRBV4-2,CASSQVDSGRNEQFF,TGTGCCAGCAGCCAGGTTGATAGCGGGAGAAATGAGCAGTTCTTC
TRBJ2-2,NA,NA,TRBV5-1,CASMVGELFF,TGCGCCAGCATGGTCGGGGAGCTGTTTTTT